This T cell receptor (beta chain) appears in the sequencing data of a study of blood T cell repertoires in COVID-19. In the original workflow: Quantification of nucleated cells was approximated via reference gene primer amplification. Sequenced by immunoSEQ multiplex PCR; TCRdb stores in-frame clones only, minus some. V and J calls and clone size follow that table, whereas D and trimming were derived from the DNA. The profile shows a few hundred thousand clones, about 90% of them singletons. Germline CDR1 SGHRS, CDR2 YFSETQ. Trimming removed 4 bases from V and 2 bases from J, with 12 bases in between. The CDR3 has 14 residues. Participants spanned ages about 18 to 90 years and resided in about two dozen US areas. Researchers sorted participants into cohorts using their self-reported clinical history. Before being deemed recovered, Cohort 3 donors had two negative PCRs, clearance, or symptom resolution.

This clonotype was obtained from a woman aged 25 to 45 who had recovered from COVID-19. The V and J genes are TRBV5-1 and TRBJ1-1, with D possibly being TRBD1 (5 bases). Sequenced material: PBMCs or T cells enriched from blood (not recorded which). CDR3 in amino acids: CASSLMTVNTEAFF. The CDR3 region has the DNA TGCGCCAGCAGCCTGATGACAGTTAACACTGAAGCTTTCTTT. The whole variable domain, filled in from reference TRBV5-1 and TRBJ1-1, reads KAGVTQTPRYLIKTRGQQVTLSCSPISGHRSVSWYQQTPGQGLQFLFEYFSETQRNKGNFPGRFSGRQFSNSRSEMNVSTLELGDSALYLCASSLMTVNTEAFFGQGTRLTVV.